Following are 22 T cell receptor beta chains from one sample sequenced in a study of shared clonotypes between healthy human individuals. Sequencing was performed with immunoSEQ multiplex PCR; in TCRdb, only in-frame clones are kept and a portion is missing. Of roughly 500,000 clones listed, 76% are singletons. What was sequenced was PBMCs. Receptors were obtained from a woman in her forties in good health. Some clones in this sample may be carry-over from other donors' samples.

Here the CDR3 DNA reads TGCGCCAGCAGCCATCCGACAGGGAGATCCTACGAGCAGTACTTC. As protein: CASSHPTGRSYEQYF. The chain employs TRBV5-1 and TRBJ2-7; 7 bases align to TRBD1. This CDR3 region has 15 residues. Germline lookup yields CDR1 SGHRS and CDR2 YFSETQ. V gave up 4 bases and J gave up 1 base; unmatched junction bases: 8. The complete variable domain, with remaining parts taken from reference TRBV5-1 and TRBJ2-7, reads KAGVTQTPRYLIKTRGQQVTLSCSPISGHRSVSWYQQTPGQGLQFLFEYFSETQRNKGNFPGRFSGRQFSNSRSEMNVSTLELGDSALYLCASSHPTGRSYEQYFGPGTRLTVT.

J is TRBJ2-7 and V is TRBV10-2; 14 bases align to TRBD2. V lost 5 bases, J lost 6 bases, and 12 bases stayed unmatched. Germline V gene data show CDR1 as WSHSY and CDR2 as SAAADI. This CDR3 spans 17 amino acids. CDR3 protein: CASSFTGTSGSRPEQYF. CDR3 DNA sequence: TGCGCCAGCAGTTTCACCGGGACTAGCGGGAGCAGGCCCGAGCAGTACTTC.

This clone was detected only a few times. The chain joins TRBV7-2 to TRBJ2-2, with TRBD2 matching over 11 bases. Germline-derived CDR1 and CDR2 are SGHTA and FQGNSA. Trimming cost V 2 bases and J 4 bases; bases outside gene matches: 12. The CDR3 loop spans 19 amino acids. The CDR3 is CASSLRQSSGREGTGELFF. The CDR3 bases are TGTGCCAGCAGCTTACGTCAGAGTAGCGGGAGGGAAGGCACCGGGGAGCTGTTTTTT.

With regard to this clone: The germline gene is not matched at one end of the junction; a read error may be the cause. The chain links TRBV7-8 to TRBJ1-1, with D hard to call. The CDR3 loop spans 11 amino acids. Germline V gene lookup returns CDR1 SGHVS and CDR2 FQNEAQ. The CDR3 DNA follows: TGTGCCGGCAGCTTCGGTGGTGAAGCTTTCTTT. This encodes CAGSFGGEAFF.

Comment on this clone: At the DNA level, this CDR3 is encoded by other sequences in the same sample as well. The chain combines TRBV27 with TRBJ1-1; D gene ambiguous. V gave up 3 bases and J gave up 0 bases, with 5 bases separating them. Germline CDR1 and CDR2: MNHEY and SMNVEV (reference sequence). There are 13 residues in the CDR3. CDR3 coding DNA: TGTGCCAGCAGTTTGACGGTGAACACTGAAGCTTTCTTT. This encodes CASSLTVNTEAFF.

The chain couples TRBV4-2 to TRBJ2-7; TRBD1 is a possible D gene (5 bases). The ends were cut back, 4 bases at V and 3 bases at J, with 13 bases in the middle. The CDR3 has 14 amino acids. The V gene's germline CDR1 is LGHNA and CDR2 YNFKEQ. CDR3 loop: CASSRGLTVYEQYF. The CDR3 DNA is TGTGCCAGCAGCCGTGGGCTGACAGTCTACGAGCAGTACTTC.

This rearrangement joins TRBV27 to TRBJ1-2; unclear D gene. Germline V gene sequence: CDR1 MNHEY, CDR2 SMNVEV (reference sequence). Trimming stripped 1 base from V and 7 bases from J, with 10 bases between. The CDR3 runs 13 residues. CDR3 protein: CASSLFSGGGYTF. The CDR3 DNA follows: TGTGCCAGCAGTTTATTTTCGGGTGGTGGCTACACCTTC.

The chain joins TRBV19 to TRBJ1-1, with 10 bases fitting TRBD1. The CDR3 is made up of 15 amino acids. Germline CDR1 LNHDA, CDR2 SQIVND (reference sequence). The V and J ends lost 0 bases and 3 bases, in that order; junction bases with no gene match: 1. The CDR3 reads CASSIEDRGYTEAFF. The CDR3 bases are TGTGCCAGTAGTATAGAGGACAGGGGGTACACTGAAGCTTTCTTT.

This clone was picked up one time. CDR3 nucleotide sequence: TGTGCCAGCAGGACAGGGGTTGGTGAAAAACTGTTTTTT. Amino acid sequence: CASRTGVGEKLFF. The chain is built from TRBV6-6 and TRBJ1-4; 8 nucleotides line up with TRBD1. V gave up 6 bases and J gave up 7 bases; unmatched junction bases: 4. The CDR3 runs 13 residues. Germline CDR1 reads MNHNY; CDR2 reads SVGAGI (reference sequence).

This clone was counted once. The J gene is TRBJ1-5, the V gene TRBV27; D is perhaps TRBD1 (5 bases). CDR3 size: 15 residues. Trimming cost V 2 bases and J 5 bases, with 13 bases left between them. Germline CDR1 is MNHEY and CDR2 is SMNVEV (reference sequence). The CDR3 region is CASSLTRGHDQPQHF. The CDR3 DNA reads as TGTGCCAGCAGTTTAACTAGGGGCCACGATCAGCCCCAGCATTTT.

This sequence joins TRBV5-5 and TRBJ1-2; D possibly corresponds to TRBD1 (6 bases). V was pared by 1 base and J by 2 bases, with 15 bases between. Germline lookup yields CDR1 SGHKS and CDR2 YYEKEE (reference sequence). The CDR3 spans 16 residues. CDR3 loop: CASSLTLPGQNYGYTF. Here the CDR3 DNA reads TGTGCCAGCAGCTTGACGCTACCCGGACAGAACTATGGCTACACCTTC.

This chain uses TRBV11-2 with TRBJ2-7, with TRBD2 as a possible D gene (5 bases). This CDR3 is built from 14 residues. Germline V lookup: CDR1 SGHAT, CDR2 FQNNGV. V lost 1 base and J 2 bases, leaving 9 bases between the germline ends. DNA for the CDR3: TGTGCCAGCAGCTTAGTTTCGGGAACCTACGAGCAGTACTTC. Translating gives CASSLVSGTYEQYF.

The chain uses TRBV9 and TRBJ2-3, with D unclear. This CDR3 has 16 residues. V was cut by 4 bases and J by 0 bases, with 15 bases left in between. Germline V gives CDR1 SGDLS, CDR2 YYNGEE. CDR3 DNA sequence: TGTGCCAGCAGCACCCACCCAAAAGTTAGCACAGATACGCAGTATTTT. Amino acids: CASSTHPKVSTDTQYF.

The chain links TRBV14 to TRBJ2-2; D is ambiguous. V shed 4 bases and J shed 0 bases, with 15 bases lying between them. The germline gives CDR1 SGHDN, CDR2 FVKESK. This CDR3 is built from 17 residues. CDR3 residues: CASSRGGGYANTGELFF. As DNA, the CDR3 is TGTGCCAGCAGCCGAGGTGGCGGTTACGCGAACACCGGGGAGCTGTTTTTT.

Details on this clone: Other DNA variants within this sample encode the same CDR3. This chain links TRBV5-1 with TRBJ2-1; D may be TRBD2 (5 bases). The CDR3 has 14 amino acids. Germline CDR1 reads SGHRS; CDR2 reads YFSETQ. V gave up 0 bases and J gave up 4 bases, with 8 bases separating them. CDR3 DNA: TGCGCCAGCAGCTTGGCTAGCTCTTACAATGAGCAGTTCTTC. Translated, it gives CASSLASSYNEQFF.

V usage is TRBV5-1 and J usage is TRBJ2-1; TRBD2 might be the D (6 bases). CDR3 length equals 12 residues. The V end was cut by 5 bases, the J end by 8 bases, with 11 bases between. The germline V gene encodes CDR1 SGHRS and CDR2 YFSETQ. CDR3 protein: CASSYSGDEQFF. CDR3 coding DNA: TGCGCCAGCAGTTATAGCGGTGATGAGCAGTTCTTC.

CDR3 in amino acids: CASLPLAGVEGQYF. The CDR3 DNA reads as TGTGCCAGCCTACCCCTAGCGGGAGTCGAGGGGCAGTATTTT. This rearrangement joins TRBV2 to TRBJ2-3, with TRBD2 matching 10 bases. The length of the CDR3 is 14 residues. V shed 8 bases, J shed 11 bases, and the junction held 13 bases outside the gene matches. Germline V gene data show CDR1 as SNHLY and CDR2 as FYNNEI.

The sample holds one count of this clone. CDR3 nucleotide sequence: TGTGCCAGCAGCCGAGGGGTGCTAGCGGGATCCTCCTACGAGCAGTACTTC. It encodes CASSRGVLAGSSYEQYF. J is TRBJ2-7 and V is TRBV2; TRBD2 agrees at 9 bases. This CDR3 has 17 amino acids. CDR1 SNHLY and CDR2 FYNNEI come from the germline V gene. Trimming removed 6 bases from V and 0 bases from J; junction bases left unmatched: 12. Variable domain in full (rest from reference TRBV2 and TRBJ2-7): EPEVTQTPSHQVTQMGQEVILRCVPISNHLYFYWYRQILGQKVEFLVSFYNNEISEKSEIFDDQFSVERPDGSNFTLKIRSTKLEDSAMYFCASSRGVLAGSSYEQYFGPGTRLTVT.

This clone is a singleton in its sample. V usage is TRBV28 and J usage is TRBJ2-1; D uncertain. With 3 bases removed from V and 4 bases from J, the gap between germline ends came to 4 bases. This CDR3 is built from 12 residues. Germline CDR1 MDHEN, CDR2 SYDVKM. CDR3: CASSFQYNEQFF. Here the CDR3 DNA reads TGTGCCAGCAGTTTTCAATACAATGAGCAGTTCTTC.

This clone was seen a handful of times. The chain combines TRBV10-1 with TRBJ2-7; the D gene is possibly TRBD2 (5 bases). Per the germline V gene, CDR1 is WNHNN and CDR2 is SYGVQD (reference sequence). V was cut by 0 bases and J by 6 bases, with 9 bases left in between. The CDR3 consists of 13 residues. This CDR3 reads CASSESRASEQYF. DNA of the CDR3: TGCGCCAGCAGTGAGTCGAGGGCCAGCGAGCAGTACTTC.

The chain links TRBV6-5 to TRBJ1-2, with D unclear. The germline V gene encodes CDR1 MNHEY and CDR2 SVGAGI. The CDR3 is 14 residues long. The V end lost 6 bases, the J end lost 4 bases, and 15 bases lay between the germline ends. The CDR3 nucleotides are TGTGCCAGCAGCAGTGGCCGTCAGAGCTATGGCTACACCTTC. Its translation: CASSSGRQSYGYTF.

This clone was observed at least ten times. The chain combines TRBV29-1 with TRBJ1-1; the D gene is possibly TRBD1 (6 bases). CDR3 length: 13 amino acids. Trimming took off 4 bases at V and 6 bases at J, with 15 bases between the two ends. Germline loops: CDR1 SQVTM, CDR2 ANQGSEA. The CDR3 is CSVVRTEGSEAFF. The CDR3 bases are TGCAGCGTTGTTAGGACAGAGGGCTCTGAAGCTTTCTTT.